This note documents a single T cell receptor beta chain sequence. V gave up 5 bases and J gave up 5 bases; unmatched junction bases: 4. CDR3 length equals 13 residues. CDR1 SGHRS and CDR2 YFSETQ come from the germline V gene. Original processing methods: Quantification of nucleated cells was approximated via reference gene primer amplification. Profiled with immunoSEQ multiplex PCR; TCRdb holds only in-frame clones, not every one. From that table come the V and J calls and clone size; the DNA was used to work out D and trimming. The table has about 75,000 clones, approximately 88% seen once. The sample comes from a study of blood T cell repertoires in COVID-19. About the research overall: The United States, Italy and Spain provided the acute and convalescent COVID-19 samples. From T cells, B-cell-depleted T cells, or PBMCs came the material, which was cDNA or gDNA.

The receptor was isolated from a woman aged 50 to 65 with acute or convalescent COVID-19. V is TRBV5-1 and J is TRBJ2-7, with TRBD1 matching over 10 bases. The sequenced sample consisted of peripheral blood. The CDR3, as DNA: TGCGCCAGCAGACTGGGACAGGGGAACGAGCAGTACTTC. Translated: CASRLGQGNEQYF.